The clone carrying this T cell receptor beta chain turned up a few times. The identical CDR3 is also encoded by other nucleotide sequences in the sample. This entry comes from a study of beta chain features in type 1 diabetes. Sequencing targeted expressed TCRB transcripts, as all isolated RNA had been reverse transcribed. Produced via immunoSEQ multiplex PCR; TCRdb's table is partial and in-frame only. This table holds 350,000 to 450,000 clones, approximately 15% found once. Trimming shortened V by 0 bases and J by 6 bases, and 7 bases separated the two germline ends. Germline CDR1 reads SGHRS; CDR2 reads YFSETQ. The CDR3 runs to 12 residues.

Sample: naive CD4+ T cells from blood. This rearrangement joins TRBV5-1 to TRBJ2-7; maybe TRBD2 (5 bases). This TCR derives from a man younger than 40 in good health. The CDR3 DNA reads TGCGCCAGCAGCTTGGAAGGAGGCGAGCAGTACTTC. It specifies CASSLEGGEQYF.